These 15 T cell receptor beta chains originate from one sample sequenced in a study of T cells in Graves' hyperthyroidism and ophthalmopathy. Authors of the study amplified TCR beta CDR3 regions from RNA transcripts. First-round RT-PCR targeting the TCR CDR3 was performed with the HTBI primer set. TCRdb re-called the multiplex PCR reads with MiXCR, one entry per CDR3 protein. The sample contains more than 300,000 distinct CDR3 sequences, roughly a sixth of which appear only once. The sample taken for sequencing was blood. The receptors come from a woman aged 25 to 39 with Graves' hyperthyroidism that later progressed to Graves' ophthalmopathy.

The rearrangement joins TRBV7-9 to TRBJ2-3; 8 bases are shared with TRBD1. The J segment lost 2 bases and the V segment lost 8 bases, leaving 12 bases of the junction unmatched. CDR3 length equals 16 residues. The germline CDR1 and CDR2 sequences are SEHNR and FQNEAQ (reference sequence). The CDR3 DNA sequence: TGTGCCAGCGGCGCAAAGGACAGGGCTGACACAGATACGCAGTATTTT. Its translation is CASGAKDRADTDTQYF.

This clonotype was recorded many times. The genes are TRBV4-2 and TRBJ2-7; D is uncertain. This CDR3 comprises 15 residues. Per germline, CDR1 LGHNA and CDR2 YNFKEQ. Trimming left V 2 bases short and J 3 bases short, with 14 bases between. The chain's CDR3 is CASSQWTEPNYEQYF. CDR3 bases: TGTGCCAGCAGCCAATGGACGGAGCCAAACTACGAGCAGTACTTC.

Details on this clonotype: Sequence at one end of the junction differs from germline and may be a read error. The chain recombines TRBV11-1 with TRBJ1-1; 9 nucleotides agree with TRBD1. The CDR3 sequence is 15 residues long. Per the germline V gene, CDR1 is SGHAT and CDR2 is FQDESV (reference sequence). The CDR3: CASSPRGTGYTVAFF. CDR3 DNA: TGTGCCAGCAGCCCCAGGGGGACAGGGTACACTGTAGCTTTCTTT.

For this clonotype: Since the CDR3 does not end with the conserved phenylalanine or tryptophan, this likely comes from a read error. This chain links TRBV3-1 with TRBJ1-2; D is undetermined. Trimming cost V 2 bases and J 5 bases, with 12 bases left between them. This CDR3 is 14 amino acids long. Germline V gives CDR1 LGHDT, CDR2 YNNKEL (reference sequence). DNA of the CDR3: TGTGCCAGCAGCCAATATGGAGGGATTTATGGCTACACCTTG. Translation gives CASSQYGGIYGYTL.

This clonotype was seen a handful of times. The chain couples TRBV7-9 to TRBJ2-1; D unresolved. Per the germline V gene, CDR1 is SEHNR and CDR2 is FQNEAQ (reference sequence). This CDR3 has 12 residues. With 8 bases removed from V and 9 bases from J, the gap between germline ends came to 14 bases. The CDR3 spells CASSGVYGEQFF. The CDR3 DNA is TGTGCCAGCTCCGGTGTCTACGGTGAGCAGTTCTTC.

This clonotype was seen repeatedly, ten times or more. The J gene is TRBJ2-7, the V gene TRBV20-1; 7 bases fit TRBD2. The CDR3 runs 15 residues. Trimming at V came to 3 bases and at J to 2 bases, leaving 10 bases not matched to a gene. CDR1 is DFQATT and CDR2 is SNEGSKA in the germline V gene (reference sequence). The DNA for the CDR3 is TGCAGTGCTAGGGCTAGACTAGCCCACCCCTACGAGCAGTACTTC. Protein sequence: CSARARLAHPYEQYF.

This clonotype appeared many times. The rearrangement links TRBV5-6 to TRBJ2-5, with 7 bases lining up with TRBD1. The CDR3 extends over 12 amino acids. V dropped 4 bases and J dropped 4; count of bases not matched to a gene: 1. Germline V gene data show CDR1 as SGHDT and CDR2 as YYEEEE. CDR3 region: CASSRDRETQYF. The CDR3 nucleotides are TGTGCCAGCAGCCGGGACAGAGAGACCCAGTACTTC.

The chain is built from TRBV5-1 and TRBJ2-7; 10 nucleotides agree with TRBD2. The CDR3 runs to 14 residues. Germline CDR1 SGHRS, CDR2 YFSETQ. The V gene end was trimmed by 4 bases and the J gene end by 4 bases; junction bases not matched to a gene: 5. The CDR3 sequence: CASSVSGGLYEQYF. The DNA of the CDR3 is TGCGCCAGCAGCGTTAGCGGGGGGTTGTACGAGCAGTACTTC.

A single count supports this clonotype. The gene calls are TRBV30 and TRBJ1-2; 7 positions match TRBD1. Germline V gene data show CDR1 as GTSNPN and CDR2 as SVGIG (reference sequence). V trimming: 5 bases; J trimming: 0 bases; junction bases outside the gene matches: 9. The CDR3 consists of 15 residues. The CDR3, as DNA: TGTGCCTGGGGTAGGACAGGCATAACTAACTATGGCTACACCTTC. As protein: CAWGRTGITNYGYTF. Full variable domain (missing parts from reference TRBV30 and TRBJ1-2): SQTIHQWPATLVQPVGSPLSLECTVEGTSNPNLYWYRQAAGRGLQLLFYSVGIGQISSEVPQNLSASRPQDRQFILSSKKLLLSDSGFYLCAWGRTGITNYGYTFGSGTRLTVV.

Ten or more counts support this clonotype. This rearrangement joins TRBV19 to TRBJ1-2; D perhaps matches TRBD1 (5 bases). Trimming took off 1 base at V and 6 bases at J, with 15 bases between the two ends. Germline V gene lookup returns CDR1 LNHDA and CDR2 SQIVND (reference sequence). CDR3 length equals 15 residues. The DNA for the CDR3 is TGTGCCAGTAGTATAGTCGCAGGAGGGGACCATGGCTACACCTTC. This codes for CASSIVAGGDHGYTF.

This clonotype was detected ten times or more. This chain links TRBV5-6 with TRBJ1-2, with 9 bases aligning to TRBD1. The length of the CDR3 is 15 residues. CDR1 and CDR2 from the germline V gene are SGHDT and YYEEEE. V shed 4 bases, J shed 3 bases, and the junction held 7 bases outside the gene matches. The CDR3 region is CASSRRGQGHYGYTF. The CDR3 region has the DNA TGTGCCAGCAGCCGCCGGGGACAGGGACACTATGGCTACACCTTC.

This clonotype was picked up many times. The chain has TRBV10-3 and TRBJ1-2, with TRBD1 matching 11 bases. The CDR3 is made up of 15 amino acids. V was pared by 10 bases and J by 4 bases, with 11 bases of the junction left unmatched. From germline, CDR1 is ENHRY and CDR2 SYGVKD. As DNA, the CDR3 is TGTGCCAGCCAAATCGGACAGGGGGCGGGCTATGGCTACACCTTC. Translating it yields CASQIGQGAGYGYTF.

Many counts were recorded for this clonotype. The V and J genes are TRBV6-1 and TRBJ1-2, with 8 bases identical to TRBD1. V dropped 5 bases and J dropped 2; count of bases not matched to a gene: 7. This CDR3 is 15 amino acids long. Germline-derived CDR1 and CDR2 are MNHNS and SASEGT. The CDR3 nucleotides are TGTGCCAGCAGTTCCTTGGACAGGGAGAACTATGGCTACACCTTC. It codes for CASSSLDRENYGYTF.

This clonotype appeared many times. The chain carries TRBV4-1 and TRBJ1-4; D is undetermined. The germline V and J ends were trimmed by 2 bases and 11 bases, with 12 bases remaining between them. There are 13 residues in the CDR3. Germline V CDR1 and CDR2: MGHRA, YSYEKL. The CDR3 protein is CASSQTASIKLFF. As DNA, the CDR3 is TGCGCCAGCAGCCAAACCGCGTCGATTAAACTGTTTTTT.

This clonotype showed up many times. The chain employs TRBV27 and TRBJ2-2; 11 bases fit TRBD2. J gave up 4 bases and V 1 base, and 5 bases lay outside the gene matches. Germline-derived CDR1 and CDR2 are MNHEY and SMNVEV (reference sequence). The CDR3 consists of 17 residues. The CDR3 loop is CASSLYGLAGGTGELFF. The DNA for the CDR3 is TGTGCCAGCAGTTTATATGGCCTAGCGGGAGGCACCGGGGAGCTGTTTTTT.